The next 26 T cell receptor beta chains were all read from a single sample in a study of T cell responses to AZD1222 COVID-19 vaccine (dated by TCRdb to the early 2020s). The time point label, as the study defines it: baseline before first vaccination. Library generation was performed with the immunoSEQ multiplex PCR assay. As stored in TCRdb, this immuneACCESS dataset retains in-frame rearrangements with V and J assigned. A fraction of the clones does not appear; measured against another copy, unresolved V genes explain less than half of the discrepancy, and the remainder lacks a known reason. The sample includes roughly 95,000 clones, with around 87% observed a single time. Less than 3.5% of the sample belongs to the ten largest clones. The specimen was peripheral blood, collected on day 0 of AZD1222 vaccination. These receptors originate from an adult in good health.

The genes are TRBV27 and TRBJ1-1; D is unresolved. CDR3 size: 13 residues. V lost 2 bases and J 0 bases, leaving 4 bases between the germline ends. From germline, CDR1 is MNHEY and CDR2 SMNVEV (reference sequence). CDR3 amino acids: CASSLIMNTEAFF. CDR3 DNA sequence: TGTGCCAGCAGTTTAATCATGAACACTGAAGCTTTCTTT.

The table lists this clone with a count of one. The chain recombines TRBV19 with TRBJ1-2, with TRBD1 as a possible D gene (6 bases). Germline V lookup: CDR1 LNHDA, CDR2 SQIVND (reference sequence). This CDR3 spans 14 amino acids. V was pared by 5 bases and J by 2 bases, with 12 bases between. CDR3 residues: CASSADSQNYGYTF. CDR3 nucleotide sequence: TGTGCCAGTAGTGCGGACAGCCAAAACTATGGCTACACCTTC.

The V and J genes are TRBV2 and TRBJ1-1; a weak D match, TRBD1 (5 bases). Germline V gives CDR1 SNHLY, CDR2 FYNNEI. The CDR3 contains 14 residues. The V end lost 3 bases, the J end lost 1 base, and 9 bases lay between the germline ends. CDR3 nucleotide sequence: TGTGCCAGCAGTGAGAAGGGGAGGAACACTGAAGCTTTCTTT. Its protein product is CASSEKGRNTEAFF.

The chain has TRBV18 and TRBJ1-1; D is unclear. Germline CDR1 reads KGHSH; CDR2 reads LQKENI. This CDR3 is 12 amino acids long. The V end lost 3 bases, the J end lost 4 bases, and 6 bases lay between the germline ends. The CDR3 loop reads CASSPLSTEAFF. Here the CDR3 DNA reads TGTGCCAGCTCACCCCTGAGCACTGAAGCTTTCTTT.

V gene TRBV30 combines with J gene TRBJ2-1; 8 bases map to TRBD2. The CDR3 consists of 14 residues. V shed 4 bases, J shed 8 bases, and the junction held 10 bases outside the gene matches. Looked up from germline, CDR1 is GTSNPN and CDR2 is SVGIG (reference sequence). CDR3 protein: CAWTASGSFYEQFF. CDR3 bases: TGTGCCTGGACTGCCAGCGGGAGTTTCTATGAGCAGTTCTTC.

The genes are TRBV19 and TRBJ1-6; TRBD1 matches at 8 bases. This CDR3 contains 14 residues. The J segment lost 7 bases and the V segment lost 5 bases, leaving 4 bases of the junction unmatched. Germline V CDR1 and CDR2: LNHDA, SQIVND (reference sequence). CDR3 nucleotide sequence: TGTGCCAGTAGTTCACGACAGGGGAATTCACCCCTCCACTTT. Its protein product is CASSSRQGNSPLHF.

V and J are TRBV30 and TRBJ1-5; D ambiguous. The CDR3 covers 13 residues. Germline values: CDR1 GTSNPN, CDR2 SVGIG (reference sequence). Deletions cut 0 bases from V and 7 bases from J, with 10 bases between. CDR3 in amino acids: CAWSVRVDQPQHF. In DNA form, the CDR3 reads TGTGCCTGGAGTGTACGAGTGGACCAGCCCCAGCATTTT. Using reference TRBV30 and TRBJ1-5 for the parts outside the CDR3, the full variable domain is SQTIHQWPATLVQPVGSPLSLECTVEGTSNPNLYWYRQAAGRGLQLLFYSVGIGQISSEVPQNLSASRPQDRQFILSSKKLLLSDSGFYLCAWSVRVDQPQHFGDGTRLSIL.

This chain connects TRBV3-1 (or the pseudogene TRBV3-2) to TRBJ1-1; D gene ambiguous. V was cut by 6 bases and J by 3 bases, with 11 bases left in between. The CDR3 is made up of 13 amino acids. The germline V gene has CDR1 LGHDT and CDR2 YNNKEL (reference sequence). The CDR3 here is CASRNTDHTEAFF. The CDR3 nucleotides are TGTGCCAGCAGAAACACAGATCACACTGAAGCTTTCTTT.

This chain uses TRBV5-1 with TRBJ2-1; D uncertain. Trimming took 3 bases from V and 6 from J, leaving 10 bases between them. Per germline, CDR1 SGHRS and CDR2 YFSETQ. The CDR3 runs to 13 residues. The DNA of the CDR3 is TGCGCCAGCAGCTCCGGACGAACCAATGAGCAGTTCTTC. Amino acids: CASSSGRTNEQFF.

This clone was detected a few times. The chain joins TRBV6-4 to TRBJ2-1; the D is unclear. Germline V gene lookup returns CDR1 MRHNA and CDR2 SNTAGT. The V and J ends lost 5 bases and 1 base respectively, with 12 bases between them. The CDR3 extends over 15 amino acids. CDR3 DNA: TGTGCCAGCAGTACATCATTCCCTTCCTACAATGAGCAGTTCTTC. Translated: CASSTSFPSYNEQFF.

V and J are TRBV5-1 and TRBJ2-5, with D unclear. Trimming left V 0 bases short and J 7 bases short, with 7 bases between. This CDR3 comprises 12 residues. The V gene's germline CDR1 is SGHRS and CDR2 YFSETQ. The DNA of the CDR3 is TGCGCCAGCAGCTTGGAGCTGGGGACCCAGTACTTC. It encodes CASSLELGTQYF. Full variable domain (missing parts from reference TRBV5-1 and TRBJ2-5): KAGVTQTPRYLIKTRGQQVTLSCSPISGHRSVSWYQQTPGQGLQFLFEYFSETQRNKGNFPGRFSGRQFSNSRSEMNVSTLELGDSALYLCASSLELGTQYFGPGTRLLVL.

The chain uses TRBV28 and TRBJ1-5; TRBD1 aligns across 7 bases. V shed 2 bases, J shed 6 bases, and the junction held 1 base outside the gene matches. Germline CDR1 and CDR2: MDHEN and SYDVKM. This CDR3 spans 13 amino acids. The CDR3 DNA sequence: TGTGCCAGCAGTTTAACAGGGGTTCAGCCCCAGCATTTT. As protein: CASSLTGVQPQHF.

The rearrangement uses TRBV5-1 and TRBJ2-3; D perhaps matches TRBD2 (6 bases). The V end lost 8 bases, the J end lost 0 bases, and 37 bases lay between the germline ends. The CDR3 extends over 22 amino acids. Germline values: CDR1 SGHRS, CDR2 YFSETQ. The CDR3 loop is CARIIPGLRISGTSSSTDTQYF. The CDR3 nucleotides are TGCGCCAGAATCATCCCGGGACTCCGAATCTCGGGTACCAGCTCTAGCACAGATACGCAGTATTTT.

The chain couples TRBV23-1 to TRBJ2-7; D gene unclear. TRBV23-1 is labeled an ORF, and its function is uncertain. The CDR3 spans 12 residues. The V gene lost 6 bases and the J gene lost 3 bases, with 9 bases spanning the gap. The CDR3 coding sequence is TGCGCCAGCAGCCGAGGCAGCTACGAGCAGTACTTC. Translated, it gives CASSRGSYEQYF.

The J gene is TRBJ1-4, the V gene TRBV2; 7 nucleotides line up with TRBD1. V dropped 6 bases and J dropped 5; count of bases not matched to a gene: 6. The CDR3 spans 14 residues. The germline CDR1 and CDR2 sequences are SNHLY and FYNNEI. The CDR3 is CASRAGTANEKLFF. CDR3 sequence (DNA): TGTGCCAGCAGGGCCGGGACAGCAAATGAAAAACTGTTTTTT.

The rearrangement links TRBV2 to TRBJ2-5; unclear D gene. The germline CDR1 and CDR2 sequences are SNHLY and FYNNEI. The V end was cut by 2 bases, the J end by 0 bases, with 10 bases between. The CDR3 runs 15 residues. CDR3: CASSEQGAYQETQYF. CDR3 sequence (DNA): TGTGCCAGCAGTGAACAAGGAGCTTACCAAGAGACCCAGTACTTC.

The V and J genes are TRBV19 and TRBJ1-2, with D uncertain. Per the germline V gene, CDR1 is LNHDA and CDR2 is SQIVND (reference sequence). The CDR3 has 14 residues. With 10 bases removed from V and 6 bases from J, the gap between germline ends came to 21 bases. In nucleotides, the CDR3 is TGTGCCACCGCGACGGGTTCTCGGGCCCATGGCTACACCTTC. Amino acid sequence: CATATGSRAHGYTF.

This chain links TRBV18 with TRBJ2-1; 9 bases match TRBD1. Trimming at V came to 3 bases and at J to 3 bases, leaving 6 bases not matched to a gene. CDR1 is KGHSH, CDR2 LQKENI, per germline. This CDR3 comprises 16 residues. The DNA of the CDR3 is TGTGCCAGCTCACCTCCGGGACAGGGTAACTACAATGAGCAGTTCTTC. It translates to CASSPPGQGNYNEQFF. The complete variable domain, with remaining parts taken from reference TRBV18 and TRBJ2-1, reads NAGVMQNPRHLVRRRGQEARLRCSPMKGHSHVYWYRQLPEEGLKFMVYLQKENIIDESGMPKERFSAEFPKEGPSILRIQQVVRGDSAAYFCASSPPGQGNYNEQFFGPGTRLTVL.

The chain employs TRBV10-3 and TRBJ2-2; tentatively, D is TRBD2 (6 bases). This CDR3 has 12 amino acids. V lost 3 bases to trimming and J lost 11 bases, with 10 bases between them. Germline-derived CDR1 and CDR2 are ENHRY and SYGVKD. The CDR3, as DNA: TGTGCCATCAGTGAAATGGAGGGAGAGCTGTTTTTT. Residues: CAISEMEGELFF.

This clone was picked up one time. The chain joins TRBV4-2 to TRBJ2-1; D ambiguous. The CDR3 spans 14 residues. Germline loops: CDR1 LGHNA, CDR2 YNFKEQ. The V end was cut by 0 bases, the J end by 8 bases, with 11 bases between. CDR3 coding DNA: TGTGCCAGCAGCCAAGATCCACGATCCGATGAGCAGTTCTTC. Translation: CASSQDPRSDEQFF.

The rearrangement joins TRBV27 to TRBJ1-5; 8 nucleotides line up with TRBD1. The CDR3 spans 14 residues. V shed 5 bases, J shed 4 bases, and the junction held 4 bases outside the gene matches. Per germline, CDR1 MNHEY and CDR2 SMNVEV (reference sequence). For the CDR3, the DNA is TGTGCCAGCAGTCCTCGGACAGGGAATCAGCCCCAGCATTTT. Its translation is CASSPRTGNQPQHF.

The V and J genes are TRBV4-3 and TRBJ2-3, with 8 bases lining up with TRBD2. Germline CDR1 reads LGHNA; CDR2 reads YSLEER. This CDR3 has 16 residues. The V and J ends lost 1 base and 7 bases, in that order; junction bases with no gene match: 10. The CDR3 nucleotides are TGCGCCAGCAGCCAAGGTTCTAGCGGGTTGGGAAATACGCAGTATTTT. It translates to CASSQGSSGLGNTQYF.

CDR3 DNA: TGCGCCAGCAGCTTGGGGACAACAGTTTCAGAGACCCAGTACTTC. Amino acids: CASSLGTTVSETQYF. The rearrangement links TRBV5-1 to TRBJ2-5; TRBD1 might be the D (5 bases). Germline assignment: CDR1 SGHRS and CDR2 YFSETQ. V lost 0 bases and J 4 bases, leaving 13 bases between the germline ends. The CDR3 covers 15 residues.

V is TRBV15 and J is TRBJ2-5; 8 bases map to TRBD1. The CDR3 contains 14 residues. V shed 8 bases and J 3 bases; nucleotides not matched to a gene: 8. Germline-derived CDR1 and CDR2 are LNHNV and YYDKDF (reference sequence). This CDR3 reads CATGDRGIEETQYF. For the CDR3, the DNA is TGTGCCACCGGCGACAGGGGAATAGAAGAGACCCAGTACTTC.

The chain couples TRBV30 to TRBJ1-1; the D gene is possibly TRBD1 (5 bases). The CDR3 totals 13 residues. In germline, CDR1 is GTSNPN, CDR2 SVGIG (reference sequence). V lost 4 bases and J 6 bases, leaving 15 bases between the germline ends. The CDR3 protein is CAWKARGTSEAFF. In nucleotides, the CDR3 is TGTGCCTGGAAGGCGAGGGGCACTTCTGAAGCTTTCTTT.

This CDR3 reads CASSLNFGNTGELFF. The CDR3 region has the DNA TGTGCCAGCAGCTTAAATTTCGGTAACACCGGGGAGCTGTTTTTT. The chain has TRBV7-6 and TRBJ2-2, with D uncertain. The CDR3 has 15 amino acids. The ends were cut back, 2 bases at V and 2 bases at J, with 9 bases in the middle. Germline V gene lookup returns CDR1 SGHVS and CDR2 FNYEAQ.